This is a list of T cell receptor beta chains from one sample in a study of blood T cell repertoires in COVID-19. The method was immunoSEQ multiplex PCR; TCRdb's version includes in-frame clones alone and lacks a portion of them. The data show tens of thousands of clones, approximately 80% seen once. The sequenced sample was peripheral blood. The receptors were sampled from a human donor in a cohort sampled during active COVID-19. The CDR3 runs from the conserved cysteine through the conserved F or W. Each record gives: J gene, V gene, D gene, clone size, CDR3 protein, CDR3 DNA. A D gene is named only where the DNA matches it firmly. Expanded clones get a size class; other rows say once, few or many, or leave the size out.

J: TRBJ2-7; V: TRBV5-4; D: -; size: -; CDR3: CASSLSGGQGAYEQYF; DNA: TGTGCCAGCAGCTTGTCTGGGGGGCAGGGGGCCTACGAGCAGTACTTC
J: TRBJ2-7; V: TRBV2; D: -; size: -; CDR3: CASRGGQMTYEQYF; DNA: TGTGCCAGCAGGGGGGGACAGATGACCTACGAGCAGTACTTC
J: TRBJ2-3; V: TRBV28; D: TRBD2; size: -; CDR3: CASSSTSGYTDTQYF; DNA: TGTGCCAGCAGTTCGACTAGCGGCTACACAGATACGCAGTATTTT
J: TRBJ2-2; V: TRBV7-6; D: TRBD1; size: -; CDR3: CASSLGTGSGELFF; DNA: TGTGCCAGCAGCCTAGGGACAGGTTCTGGGGAGCTGTTTTTT
J: TRBJ2-7; V: TRBV7-6; D: TRBD1; size: -; CDR3: CASSQGTASEQYF; DNA: TGTGCCAGCAGCCAAGGGACAGCGAGCGAGCAGTACTTC
J: TRBJ2-7; V: TRBV5-5; D: -; size: -; CDR3: CASSKRQEQSYEQYF; DNA: TGTGCCAGCAGTAAAAGACAGGAACAATCCTACGAGCAGTACTTC
J: TRBJ1-3; V: TRBV3-1/TRBV3-2; D: -; size: -; CDR3: CASSREQGSGNTIYF; DNA: TGTGCCAGCAGCCGAGAACAGGGTTCTGGAAACACCATATATTTT
J: TRBJ2-7; V: TRBV5-1; D: -; size: -; CDR3: CASSLGAGGTPEQYF; DNA: TGCGCCAGCAGCTTGGGGGCTGGAGGGACCCCCGAGCAGTACTTC
J: TRBJ2-7; V: TRBV2; D: TRBD1; size: -; CDR3: CASITLGTAYEQYF; DNA: TGTGCCAGCATAACCCTCGGGACAGCCTACGAGCAGTACTTC
J: TRBJ1-4; V: TRBV3-1/TRBV3-2; D: -; size: once; CDR3: CASSLWTATNEKLFF; DNA: TGTGCCAGCAGCCTCTGGACAGCAACTAATGAAAAACTGTTTTTT
J: TRBJ2-1; V: TRBV10-3; D: TRBD2; size: -; CDR3: CAIKRLAGNNEQFF; DNA: TGTGCCATCAAGCGACTAGCGGGGAACAATGAGCAGTTCTTC
J: TRBJ2-5; V: TRBV29-1; D: -; size: few; CDR3: CSAEVPWKETQYF; DNA: TGCAGCGCCGAGGTGCCTTGGAAAGAGACCCAGTACTTC
J: TRBJ1-3; V: TRBV9; D: -; size: -; CDR3: CASSVMAGVDGNTIYF; DNA: TGTGCCAGCAGCGTAATGGCGGGGGTAGATGGAAACACCATATATTTT
J: TRBJ2-1; V: TRBV5-4; D: TRBD2; size: -; CDR3: CASSLGLAVPYNEQFF; DNA: TGTGCCAGCAGCTTGGGACTAGCGGTTCCCTACAATGAGCAGTTCTTC
J: TRBJ2-3; V: TRBV7-9; D: -; size: -; CDR3: CASSYSGSTDTQYF; DNA: TGTGCCAGCAGCTACAGCGGTTCCACAGATACGCAGTATTTT
J: TRBJ1-3; V: TRBV3-1/TRBV3-2; D: -; size: -; CDR3: CASSQGQRNTIYF; DNA: TGTGCCAGCAGCCAAGGACAGCGAAACACCATATATTTT
J: TRBJ1-2; V: TRBV19; D: -; size: -; CDR3: CASSPQGSYGYTF; DNA: TGTGCCAGTAGTCCTCAGGGGAGCTATGGCTACACCTTC
J: TRBJ1-1; V: TRBV7-2; D: TRBD1; size: -; CDR3: CASSSSPGTGNTEAFF; DNA: TGTGCCAGCAGCTCTTCTCCCGGGACAGGGAACACTGAAGCTTTCTTT
J: TRBJ2-2; V: TRBV3-1/TRBV3-2; D: TRBD2; size: few; CDR3: CASSQEVVRLAGDTGELFF; DNA: TGTGCCAGCAGCCAAGAGGTTGTCCGGCTAGCGGGAGACACCGGGGAGCTGTTTTTT
J: TRBJ1-6; V: TRBV25-1; D: TRBD1; size: once; CDR3: CASSVGTGGNSPLHF; DNA: TGTGCCAGCAGTGTCGGGACAGGGGGAAATTCACCCCTCCACTTT
J: TRBJ2-7; V: TRBV11-2; D: -; size: -; CDR3: CASSLSRLPSYEQYF; DNA: TGTGCCAGCAGCTTATCGAGACTCCCTTCCTACGAGCAGTACTTC
J: TRBJ2-7; V: TRBV29-1; D: -; size: few; CDR3: CSGRGGVGPYEQYF; DNA: TGCAGCGGCCGAGGAGGGGTCGGCCCCTACGAGCAGTACTTC
J: TRBJ1-6; V: TRBV4-2; D: -; size: -; CDR3: CASSLPGGLSPLHF; DNA: TGTGCCAGCAGTCTTCCAGGAGGCCTATCACCCCTCCACTTT
J: TRBJ1-2; V: TRBV28; D: -; size: -; CDR3: CASSLQGKGGYTF; DNA: TGTGCCAGCAGTTTACAGGGGAAGGGAGGCTACACCTTC
J: TRBJ1-5; V: TRBV28; D: TRBD1; size: few; CDR3: CASRGGQGRQPQHF; DNA: TGTGCCAGCAGGGGGGGACAGGGGAGACAGCCCCAGCATTTT
J: TRBJ2-3; V: TRBV19; D: TRBD2; size: -; CDR3: CASSIGLAGATDTQYF; DNA: TGTGCCAGTAGTATCGGACTAGCGGGGGCCACAGATACGCAGTATTTT
J: TRBJ1-2; V: TRBV5-6; D: -; size: -; CDR3: CASSLVTAIYGYTF; DNA: TGTGCCAGCAGCTTGGTCACAGCCATCTATGGCTACACCTTC
J: TRBJ2-1; V: TRBV4-1; D: TRBD2; size: -; CDR3: CASSHPSGSSYNEQFF; DNA: TGCGCCAGCAGCCACCCCAGCGGGAGCTCCTACAATGAGCAGTTCTTC
J: TRBJ2-5; V: TRBV6-5; D: -; size: -; CDR3: CARSGVPETQYF; DNA: TGTGCCAGGTCAGGGGTTCCGGAGACCCAGTACTTC
J: TRBJ1-1; V: TRBV7-9; D: -; size: -; CDR3: CASSLGRGGVAFF; DNA: TGTGCCAGCAGCTTAGGCAGGGGTGGCGTAGCTTTCTTT
J: TRBJ2-3; V: TRBV19; D: TRBD1; size: -; CDR3: CASSIRGRGTDTQYF; DNA: TGTGCCAGTAGTATAAGGGGGCGCGGAACAGATACGCAGTATTTT
J: TRBJ2-2; V: TRBV5-1; D: TRBD2; size: -; CDR3: CASTPFGGALTNTGELFF; DNA: TGCGCCAGCACCCCATTCGGGGGGGCTCTTACGAACACCGGGGAGCTGTTTTTT
J: TRBJ1-4; V: TRBV4-1; D: -; size: -; CDR3: CASSQTYLQGFNEKLFF; DNA: TGCGCCAGCAGCCAAACGTATTTACAGGGATTTAATGAAAAACTGTTTTTT